The entry below describes one TCR beta chain. The antigen remains unidentified. Trimming removed 5 bases from V and 8 bases from J; junction bases left unmatched: 5. Germline V gene data show CDR1 as LGHDT and CDR2 as YNNKEL (reference sequence). This CDR3 is 12 amino acids long. The data are from a study of blood T cells in healthy people across ages. It was with a sample-barcoded 5' primer and a J-beta primer mix that a second PCR of roughly 7 to 12 cycles was run. Each TCR beta cDNA got a 12-nucleotide random molecular identifier. Each CDR3 protein gets one entry after TCRdb re-called the 5' RACE reads with MiXCR. The sample holds 780,000 or so distinct CDR3 sequences, roughly 25% seen once. Broader study findings: PBMCs left unsorted prevented a conclusive naive versus antigen-experienced comparison.

The same data also went into a second study, on T cells of mothers and their children.

Material for sequencing was blood. This clonotype originated in a boy aged 10-17 years in good health. The chain has TRBV3-1 and TRBJ1-2, with 7 positions matching TRBD1. As DNA, the CDR3 is TGTGCCAGCAGCGCAACAGGGGAAGGCTACACCTTC. It encodes CASSATGEGYTF.